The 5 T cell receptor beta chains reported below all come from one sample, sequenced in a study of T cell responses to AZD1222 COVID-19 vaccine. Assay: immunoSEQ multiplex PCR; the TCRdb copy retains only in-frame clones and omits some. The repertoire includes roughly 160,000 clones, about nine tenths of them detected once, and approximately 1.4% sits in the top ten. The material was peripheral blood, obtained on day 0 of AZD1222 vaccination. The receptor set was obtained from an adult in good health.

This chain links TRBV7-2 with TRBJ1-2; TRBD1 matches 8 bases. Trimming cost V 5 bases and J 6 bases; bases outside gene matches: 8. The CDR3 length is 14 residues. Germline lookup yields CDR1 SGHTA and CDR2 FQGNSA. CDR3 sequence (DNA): TGTGCCAGCAGCATGGACAGGGTGGGCCATGGCTACACCTTC. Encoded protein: CASSMDRVGHGYTF.

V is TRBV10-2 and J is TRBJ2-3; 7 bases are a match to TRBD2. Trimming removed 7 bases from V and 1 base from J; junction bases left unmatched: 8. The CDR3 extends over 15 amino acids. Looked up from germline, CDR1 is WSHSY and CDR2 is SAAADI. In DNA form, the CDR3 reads TGCGCCAGCAACTGTATGGCGGGGGGCACAGATACGCAGTATTTT. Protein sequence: CASNCMAGGTDTQYF.

The CDR3 nucleotides are TGTGCCAGTAGTATCCGCGGGGGCAGGGCTAATTCACCCCTCCACTTT. This gives the protein CASSIRGGRANSPLHF. The rearrangement uses TRBV19 and TRBJ1-6; weak D call: TRBD1 (6 bases). CDR3 length equals 16 residues. Germline-derived CDR1 and CDR2 are LNHDA and SQIVND (reference sequence). The ends were cut back, 3 bases at V and 6 bases at J, with 15 bases in the middle.

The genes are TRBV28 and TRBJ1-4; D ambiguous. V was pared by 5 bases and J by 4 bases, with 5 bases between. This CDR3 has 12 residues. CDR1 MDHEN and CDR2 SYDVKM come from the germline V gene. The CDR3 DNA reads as TGTGCCAGCAGTCTACTTAATGAAAAACTGTTTTTT. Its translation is CASSLLNEKLFF.

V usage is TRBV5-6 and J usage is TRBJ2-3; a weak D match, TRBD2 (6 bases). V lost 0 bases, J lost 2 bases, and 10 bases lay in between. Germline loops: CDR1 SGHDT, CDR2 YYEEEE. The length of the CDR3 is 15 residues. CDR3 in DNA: TGTGCCAGCAGCTTGGGACTAGGGGACACAGATACGCAGTATTTT. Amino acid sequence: CASSLGLGDTDTQYF.